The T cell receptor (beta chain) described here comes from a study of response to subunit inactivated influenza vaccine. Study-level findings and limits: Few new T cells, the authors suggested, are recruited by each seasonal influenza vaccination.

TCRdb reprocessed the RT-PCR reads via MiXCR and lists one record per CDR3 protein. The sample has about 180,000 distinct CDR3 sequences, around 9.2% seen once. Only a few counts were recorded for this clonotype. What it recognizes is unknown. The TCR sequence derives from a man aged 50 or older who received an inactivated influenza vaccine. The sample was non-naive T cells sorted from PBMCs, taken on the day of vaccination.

CDR3 nucleotides: TGTGCCACCCACGTAGGGACCGGGGAGCTGTTTTTT. It codes for CATHVGTGELFF. V and J are TRBV19 and TRBJ2-2; D remains unclear. Trimming took off 10 bases at V and 5 bases at J, with 11 bases between the two ends. The V gene's germline CDR1 is LNHDA and CDR2 SQIVND (reference sequence). There are 12 residues in the CDR3.